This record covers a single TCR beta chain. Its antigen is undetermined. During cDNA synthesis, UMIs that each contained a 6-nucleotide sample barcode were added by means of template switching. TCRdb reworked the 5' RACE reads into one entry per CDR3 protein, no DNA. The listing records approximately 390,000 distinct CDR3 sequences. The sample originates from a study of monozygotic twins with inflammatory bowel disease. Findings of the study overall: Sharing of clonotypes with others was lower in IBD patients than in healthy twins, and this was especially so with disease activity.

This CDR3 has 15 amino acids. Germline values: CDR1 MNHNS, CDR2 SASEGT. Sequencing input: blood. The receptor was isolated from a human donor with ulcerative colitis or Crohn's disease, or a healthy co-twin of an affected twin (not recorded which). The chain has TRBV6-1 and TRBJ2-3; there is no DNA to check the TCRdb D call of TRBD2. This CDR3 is CASTRRLAGTDTQYF.